This T cell receptor (beta chain) was captured by sequencing in a study of T cell changes during pregnancy in multiple sclerosis. Produced via immunoSEQ multiplex PCR; TCRdb's table is partial and in-frame only. The data contain tens of thousands of clones, around 89% of them singletons. The CDR3 spans 14 residues. V shed 9 bases, J shed 1 base, and the junction held 8 bases outside the gene matches. The V gene's germline CDR1 is SGHRS and CDR2 YFSETQ. The source of this sequence is a female donor in good health, enrolled as a control in a pregnancy study. The specimen comprised CD4+ T cells from peripheral blood mononuclear cells, sampled in the first trimester of pregnancy. The chain carries TRBV5-1 and TRBJ1-1, with 8 bases fitting TRBD1. CDR3 in amino acids: CATRTGTANTEAFF. The CDR3 DNA reads TGCGCCACCCGGACAGGGACGGCGAACACTGAAGCTTTCTTT.